What follows are 12 T cell receptor beta chains derived from one specimen sequenced in a study of control samples from healthy donors and cancer patients. Profiling relied on immunoSEQ multiplex PCR, and the TCRdb table lists in-frame clones only, not all of them. The data hold around 200,000 clones, with 91% observed a single time. Sequences were obtained from blood. These receptors originate from a woman younger than 45 in good health.

V is TRBV12-3 or TRBV12-4 and J is TRBJ1-4; D is ambiguous. With 4 bases removed from V and 8 bases from J, the gap between germline ends came to 11 bases. CDR3 length equals 13 residues. CDR3 sequence reads: CASSSQQGEKLFF. In nucleotides, the CDR3 is TGTGCCAGCAGTTCTCAACAAGGGGAAAAACTGTTTTTT.

The chain joins TRBV5-1 to TRBJ2-7, with D unresolved. Per germline, CDR1 SGHRS and CDR2 YFSETQ. The CDR3 has 13 amino acids. V shed 0 bases and J shed 2 bases, with 6 bases lying between them. The CDR3 here is CASSLDTAYEQYF. In DNA form, the CDR3 reads TGCGCCAGCAGCTTGGATACGGCCTACGAGCAGTACTTC.

The chain joins TRBV7-3 to TRBJ2-2, with 8 bases that match TRBD2. The length of the CDR3 is 15 residues. V shed 5 bases and J 2 bases; nucleotides not matched to a gene: 4. Germline CDR1 is SGHTA and CDR2 is FQGTGA. This chain's CDR3 is CASSPGGFNTGELFF. CDR3 nucleotide sequence: TGTGCCAGCAGCCCGGGGGGGTTCAACACCGGGGAGCTGTTTTTT.

J is TRBJ2-1 and V is TRBV6-5; D could derive from TRBD1 or TRBD2 (5 bases each). Looked up from germline, CDR1 is MNHEY and CDR2 is SVGAGI. V shed 4 bases and J shed 1 base, with 8 bases lying between them. This CDR3 spans 14 amino acids. The CDR3 sequence: CASSWGPSYNEQFF. In DNA form, the CDR3 reads TGTGCCAGCAGTTGGGGACCGTCCTACAATGAGCAGTTCTTC.

The genes are TRBV29-1 and TRBJ2-2; D gene uncertain. The CDR3 consists of 10 residues. Germline V gene sequence: CDR1 SQVTM, CDR2 ANQGSEA. V shed 7 bases and J shed 3 bases, with 3 bases lying between them. CDR3 DNA sequence: TGCAGCGGTTACACCGGGGAGCTGTTTTTT. Protein: CSGYTGELFF.

The CDR3 protein is CASSLGGATNEKLFF. The CDR3 nucleotides are TGTGCCAGCAGTTTAGGGGGTGCAACTAATGAAAAACTGTTTTTT. This chain joins TRBV27 and TRBJ1-4; maybe TRBD1 (5 bases). This CDR3 has 15 residues. Trimming shortened V by 2 bases and J by 0 bases, and 7 bases separated the two germline ends. Per the germline V gene, CDR1 is MNHEY and CDR2 is SMNVEV (reference sequence).

The chain carries TRBV28 and TRBJ1-4; 7 bases line up with TRBD1. This CDR3 has 13 amino acids. Germline V gene data show CDR1 as MDHEN and CDR2 as SYDVKM. J was trimmed by 7 bases and V by 6 bases; bases with no gene match: 5. The CDR3, as DNA: TGTGCCAGCAGGGGGACAGACCCTGAAAAACTGTTTTTT. Protein product: CASRGTDPEKLFF.

A few counts support this clone. V is TRBV4-3 and J is TRBJ2-5; 9 nucleotides align to TRBD2. Germline values: CDR1 LGHNA, CDR2 YSLEER. V gave up 4 bases and J gave up 4 bases; unmatched junction bases: 1. The CDR3 sequence is 13 residues long. CDR3 residues: CASSPLAGETQYF. Written as DNA, the CDR3 is TGCGCCAGCAGCCCACTAGCGGGAGAGACCCAGTACTTC.

This clone was seen a handful of times. The rearrangement uses TRBV5-5 and TRBJ1-1, with 8 nucleotides matching TRBD1. The CDR3 length is 13 residues. Germline CDR1 reads SGHKS; CDR2 reads YYEKEE (reference sequence). The ends lost 6 bases at V and 6 bases at J; junction bases unmatched: 7. CDR3 bases: TGTGCCAGCACCAAGGGACAGGTCGCTGAAGCTTTCTTT. This encodes CASTKGQVAEAFF.

J is TRBJ2-5 and V is TRBV7-9; D possibly corresponds to TRBD2 (6 bases). Trimming took off 5 bases at V and 2 bases at J, with 9 bases between the two ends. Germline CDR1 reads SEHNR; CDR2 reads FQNEAQ (reference sequence). The CDR3 sequence is 13 residues long. The CDR3 bases are TGTGCCAGCAGCCCGGGACTGCAAGAGACCCAGTACTTC. Amino acids: CASSPGLQETQYF.

This rearrangement joins TRBV5-5 to TRBJ1-4, with 9 nucleotides matching TRBD1. CDR3 length: 16 amino acids. J lost 4 bases, V lost 0 bases, and 4 bases had no gene match. Germline CDR1 and CDR2: SGHKS and YYEKEE (reference sequence). This CDR3 reads CASSLARQGVNEKLFF. CDR3 coding DNA: TGTGCCAGCAGCTTGGCGAGACAGGGGGTTAATGAAAAACTGTTTTTT.

The chain is built from TRBV6-5 and TRBJ1-1; D is undetermined. Deletions cut 7 bases from V and 3 bases from J, with 15 bases between. Germline loops: CDR1 MNHEY, CDR2 SVGAGI. The CDR3 sequence is 14 residues long. In nucleotides, the CDR3 is TGTGCCAGCAAACGAGAGGGTCTGGACACTGAAGCTTTCTTT. Translated: CASKREGLDTEAFF.